Following are 22 T cell receptor beta chains from one sample sequenced in a study of control samples from healthy donors and cancer patients (dated by TCRdb to the early 2020s). Libraries were made using the immunoSEQ multiplex PCR assay. Sourced from immuneACCESS, this table was stored by TCRdb with only in-frame sequences that have V and J called. A share of the clones is absent; for the studies checked, an unresolved V gene accounts for under half, and the remainder has no known explanation. Across this sample there are over 100,000 clones, with 92% seen only once. Less than 2.5% of the sample is held by the ten biggest clonotypes. Sequencing was performed on blood. Receptors originate from a woman between 45 and 60 years old in good health.

This rearrangement joins TRBV27 to TRBJ1-1; no clear D. CDR3 size: 15 residues. The V end was cut by 6 bases, the J end by 0 bases, with 14 bases between. The germline V gene has CDR1 MNHEY and CDR2 SMNVEV (reference sequence). CDR3 in DNA: TGTGCCAGCAGCCCTGTGGCCATCATGAACACTGAAGCTTTCTTT. It encodes CASSPVAIMNTEAFF.

The chain joins TRBV6-6 to TRBJ2-3; 10 positions match TRBD2. V trimming: 6 bases; J trimming: 3 bases; junction bases outside the gene matches: 9. The germline gives CDR1 MNHNY, CDR2 SVGAGI (reference sequence). The CDR3 length is 16 residues. DNA of the CDR3: TGTGCCAGCAGCCTTAGCGGGGGGCCACCAACAGATACGCAGTATTTT. Translated: CASSLSGGPPTDTQYF.

The chain links TRBV5-1 to TRBJ1-2; D gene ambiguous. Germline V gene sequence: CDR1 SGHRS, CDR2 YFSETQ. Trimming cost V 1 base and J 4 bases, with 14 bases left between them. This CDR3 has 15 amino acids. CDR3 residues: CASSLNPDGPYGYTF. As DNA, the CDR3 is TGCGCCAGCAGCTTGAACCCCGACGGTCCCTATGGCTACACCTTC.

The CDR3 DNA reads as TGTGCCAGCAGTTTTCTGGGGAAAAAACTGTTTTTT. This codes for CASSFLGKKLFF. The rearrangement joins TRBV27 to TRBJ1-4, with no clear D. V was pared by 3 bases and J by 9 bases, with 8 bases between. CDR3 length: 12 amino acids. Germline CDR1 reads MNHEY; CDR2 reads SMNVEV (reference sequence).

V usage is TRBV19 and J usage is TRBJ1-3; D possibly corresponds to TRBD1 (6 bases). Germline V gene lookup returns CDR1 LNHDA and CDR2 SQIVND (reference sequence). V was shortened by 9 bases and J by 0 bases, with 15 bases between the two germline ends. CDR3 length: 15 residues. CDR3 sequence (DNA): TGTGCCAGGAGTGAACAGGGTAACTCTGGAAACACCATATATTTT. This sequence encodes CARSEQGNSGNTIYF.

This rearrangement joins TRBV7-2 to TRBJ2-1; D is uncertain. The CDR3 is 14 residues long. CDR1 SGHTA and CDR2 FQGNSA come from the germline V gene. With 5 bases removed from V and 5 bases from J, the gap between germline ends came to 13 bases. The CDR3 protein is CASSKPRIHNEQFF. The CDR3 DNA is TGTGCCAGCAGCAAACCGCGGATCCACAATGAGCAGTTCTTC.

The gene calls are TRBV7-9 and TRBJ1-2, with D perhaps matching TRBD1 (6 bases). The length of the CDR3 is 16 residues. Trimming cost V 2 bases and J 6 bases, with 19 bases left between them. Looked up from germline, CDR1 is SEHNR and CDR2 is FQNEAQ (reference sequence). CDR3 nucleotide sequence: TGTGCCAGCAGCTTATGGAGGGGGGCGCCGTTAAATGGCTACACCTTC. As protein: CASSLWRGAPLNGYTF.

The V gene is TRBV19, the J gene TRBJ2-5; 10 positions match TRBD2. Germline loops: CDR1 LNHDA, CDR2 SQIVND (reference sequence). The V segment lost 2 bases and the J segment 1 base; nucleotides outside the gene matches: 19. CDR3 length equals 21 residues. The CDR3 protein is CASSIMASRAGGPGVQETQYF. The DNA for the CDR3 is TGTGCCAGTAGTATAATGGCTAGTAGAGCGGGAGGGCCAGGGGTCCAAGAGACCCAGTACTTC. Supplemented by reference TRBV19 and TRBJ2-5, the full variable domain reads DGGITQSPKYLFRKEGQNVTLSCEQNLNHDAMYWYRQDPGQGLRLIYYSQIVNDFQKGDIAEGYSVSREKKESFPLTVTSAQKNPTAFYLCASSIMASRAGGPGVQETQYFGPGTRLLVL.

This clone was observed once. V usage is TRBV19 and J usage is TRBJ1-2; possible D gene TRBD1, 5 bases. The germline V gene has CDR1 LNHDA and CDR2 SQIVND (reference sequence). With 5 bases removed from V and 4 bases from J, the gap between germline ends came to 11 bases. The CDR3 extends over 13 amino acids. The CDR3 nucleotides read TGTGCCAGTAGTGGGGACGGTTCCTATGGCTACACCTTC. Residues: CASSGDGSYGYTF.

The J gene is TRBJ2-1, the V gene TRBV5-1, with D perhaps TRBD2 (5 bases). CDR3 length: 13 residues. Trimming cost V 4 bases and J 5 bases, with 10 bases left between them. Germline values: CDR1 SGHRS, CDR2 YFSETQ. CDR3 protein: CASSPGVNNEQFF. CDR3 sequence (DNA): TGCGCCAGCAGCCCCGGGGTAAACAATGAGCAGTTCTTC.

This chain links TRBV4-1 with TRBJ2-7; TRBD2 might be the D (5 bases). Germline CDR1 reads MGHRA; CDR2 reads YSYEKL. The ends were cut back, 1 base at V and 0 bases at J, with 13 bases in the middle. CDR3 length: 16 amino acids. CDR3 DNA: TGCGCCAGCAGCCAAGTTGGAGGACGCCTCTCCTACGAGCAGTACTTC. Protein product: CASSQVGGRLSYEQYF.

The rearrangement joins TRBV19 to TRBJ1-2; no firm D call. Trimming removed 3 bases from V and 3 bases from J, with 5 bases in between. CDR1 is LNHDA, CDR2 SQIVND, per germline (reference sequence). The CDR3 spans 12 residues. In nucleotides, the CDR3 is TGTGCCAGTAGTATCGCCCACTATGGCTACACCTTC. Translation: CASSIAHYGYTF.

V and J are TRBV29-1 and TRBJ1-2, with a possible D match to TRBD1 (5 bases). The CDR3 is 15 amino acids. Germline assignment: CDR1 SQVTM and CDR2 ANQGSEA. Deletions cut 1 base from V and 4 bases from J, with 16 bases between. Here the CDR3 reads CSVEVRSGQGYGYTF. The CDR3 nucleotides are TGCAGCGTTGAAGTAAGGAGTGGGCAGGGCTATGGCTACACCTTC.

The rearrangement links TRBV6-5 to TRBJ2-2; a weak D match, TRBD2 (5 bases). Trimming removed 6 bases at V and 4 bases at J, with 15 bases between. CDR3 size: 15 residues. CDR1 MNHEY and CDR2 SVGAGI come from the germline V gene. The CDR3 loop reads CASRGRGLATGELFF. CDR3 DNA sequence: TGTGCCAGCAGGGGGAGAGGACTGGCCACCGGGGAGCTGTTTTTT.

The gene calls are TRBV4-1 and TRBJ2-3, with unresolved D. Germline V gene data show CDR1 as MGHRA and CDR2 as YSYEKL. The CDR3 is 15 amino acids. V lost 0 bases to trimming and J lost 0 bases, with 7 bases between them. The CDR3 sequence: CASSQDSLSTDTQYF. DNA for the CDR3: TGCGCCAGCAGCCAAGACAGCCTGAGCACAGATACGCAGTATTTT.

This chain links TRBV2 with TRBJ1-1; tentative D call: TRBD1 (5 bases). This CDR3 comprises 14 residues. V lost 7 bases and J 6 bases, leaving 18 bases between the germline ends. CDR1 and CDR2 from the germline V gene are SNHLY and FYNNEI. The chain's CDR3 is CASTDAQGWAEAFF. The CDR3 DNA reads TGTGCCAGCACCGACGCTCAGGGATGGGCTGAAGCTTTCTTT.

This sequence joins TRBV19 and TRBJ1-1; 7 bases align to TRBD1. CDR1 LNHDA and CDR2 SQIVND come from the germline V gene (reference sequence). V shed 4 bases, J shed 0 bases, and the junction held 2 bases outside the gene matches. The CDR3 has 14 amino acids. CDR3 nucleotides: TGTGCCAGTAGTAGGGACAGCCTGAACACTGAAGCTTTCTTT. Its protein product is CASSRDSLNTEAFF.

The rearrangement uses TRBV5-4 and TRBJ1-5; no clear D gene. The CDR3 spans 14 residues. The germline V gene encodes CDR1 SGHNT and CDR2 YYREEE (reference sequence). Between the trimmed V and J ends, which lost 4 bases and 4 bases, there was a span of 12 bases. CDR3 sequence reads: CASSVAGGNQPQHF. CDR3 DNA: TGTGCCAGCAGCGTGGCGGGCGGGAATCAGCCCCAGCATTTT.

V and J are TRBV5-1 and TRBJ2-5; 9 bases align to TRBD1. With V trimmed by 4 bases and J by 5 bases, 9 bases remained unmatched. This CDR3 is 15 amino acids long. CDR1 and CDR2 from the germline V gene are SGHRS and YFSETQ. CDR3 sequence (DNA): TGCGCCAGCAGCCCGGGGACAGGGTTTGGGGAGACCCAGTACTTC. Encoded protein: CASSPGTGFGETQYF.

This chain connects TRBV5-4 to TRBJ1-2; 7 nucleotides match TRBD1. Unmatched junction bases numbered 3, after V lost 2 bases and J lost 2 bases. Germline CDR1 is SGHNT and CDR2 is YYREEE (reference sequence). The CDR3 sequence is 14 residues long. CDR3 DNA: TGTGCCAGCAGCTTACGACAGGGCAACTATGGCTACACCTTC. This codes for CASSLRQGNYGYTF.

V usage is TRBV11-2 and J usage is TRBJ1-5; 8 positions agree with TRBD1. The germline gives CDR1 SGHAT, CDR2 FQNNGV. The CDR3 has 16 amino acids. V shed 5 bases and J 5 bases; nucleotides not matched to a gene: 11. CDR3 in amino acids: CASSPKGGQGHQPQHF. The CDR3 nucleotides are TGTGCCAGCAGCCCTAAGGGAGGACAGGGACATCAGCCCCAGCATTTT.

The table lists this clone with a few counts. V is TRBV6-5 and J is TRBJ1-2; D is unresolved. The germline V gene encodes CDR1 MNHEY and CDR2 SVGAGI. V shed 7 bases and J shed 6 bases, with 15 bases lying between them. CDR3 length: 13 residues. The CDR3 reads CASTVFARNGYTF. The CDR3 nucleotides are TGTGCCAGCACGGTTTTTGCTCGGAATGGCTACACCTTC.